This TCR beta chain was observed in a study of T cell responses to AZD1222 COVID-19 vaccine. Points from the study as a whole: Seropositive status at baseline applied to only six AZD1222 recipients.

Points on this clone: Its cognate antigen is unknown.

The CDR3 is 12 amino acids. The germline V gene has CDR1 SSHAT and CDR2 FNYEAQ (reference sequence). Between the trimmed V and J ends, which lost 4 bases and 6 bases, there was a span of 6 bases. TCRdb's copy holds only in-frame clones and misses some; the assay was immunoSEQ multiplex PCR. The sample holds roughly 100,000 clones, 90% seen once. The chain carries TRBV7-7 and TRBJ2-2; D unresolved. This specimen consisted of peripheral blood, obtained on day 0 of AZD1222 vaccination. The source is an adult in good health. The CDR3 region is CASSSVSGELFF. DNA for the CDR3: TGTGCCAGCAGCTCCGTGTCCGGGGAGCTGTTTTTT.